Following are 8 T cell receptor beta chains from one sample sequenced in a study of T-cell memory formation after mild COVID-19. TCRdb re-called the 5' RACE reads through MiXCR, storing one row per CDR3 protein. This table holds about 84,000 distinct CDR3 sequences, around 14% found once. The sample comprised PBMCs or a T cell subset sorted from them (not recorded which). These receptors were taken from an adult woman who had mild COVID-19 (a few samples of this study predate the infection). Cell type and time point are not known.

At least ten counts were recorded for this clonotype. V usage is TRBV20-1 and J usage is TRBJ2-1; 10 bases line up with TRBD2. The CDR3 is made up of 18 amino acids. Losses at the gene ends were 8 bases for V and 4 bases for J; bases not matched to a gene: 20. The germline gives CDR1 DFQATT, CDR2 SNEGSKA (reference sequence). CDR3 nucleotide sequence: TGCAGTCCGCGGGAGTTGCCAGCGGGAGGGCCGCTTTACAATGAGCAGTTCTTC. Translating gives CSPRELPAGGPLYNEQFF.

This clonotype was picked up a small number of times. This chain joins TRBV25-1 and TRBJ2-7; weak D call: TRBD1 (6 bases). This CDR3 has 13 residues. V lost 7 bases to trimming and J lost 1 base, with 11 bases between them. Germline loops: CDR1 MGHDK, CDR2 SYGVNS. CDR3 nucleotides: TGTGCCAGCATTGGGACAAGTTCCTACGAGCAGTACTTC. Translating it yields CASIGTSSYEQYF.

This chain links TRBV6-5 with TRBJ2-5; TRBD2 matches at 11 bases. Germline loops: CDR1 MNHEY, CDR2 SVGAGI. Trimming took 5 bases from V and 5 from J; bases not matched to a gene: 10. This CDR3 spans 16 amino acids. In DNA, the CDR3 is TGTGCCAGCAGTATGATAGCGGGGGGGCCGTCGGAGACCCAGTACTTC. Translation: CASSMIAGGPSETQYF.

In its sample, this clonotype was seen a few times. The chain combines TRBV9 with TRBJ2-6, with D perhaps TRBD1 (5 bases). The germline V gene has CDR1 SGDLS and CDR2 YYNGEE. Trimming removed 2 bases at V and 0 bases at J, with 9 bases between. The CDR3 runs to 16 residues. The CDR3 sequence is CASSVQGGSGANVLTF. CDR3 sequence (DNA): TGTGCCAGCAGCGTGCAGGGTGGCTCTGGGGCCAACGTCCTGACTTTC.

This chain uses TRBV5-1 with TRBJ2-7, with D possibly matching TRBD1 (6 bases). The CDR3 has 15 amino acids. CDR1 is SGHRS, CDR2 YFSETQ, per germline. Trimming shortened V by 2 bases and J by 3 bases, and 15 bases separated the two germline ends. The CDR3 protein is CASSLPTKDSYEQYF. CDR3 coding DNA: TGCGCCAGCAGCTTACCCACCAAGGACAGCTACGAGCAGTACTTC. Based on the CDR3 plus reference TRBV5-1 and TRBJ2-7, the full variable domain is KAGVTQTPRYLIKTRGQQVTLSCSPISGHRSVSWYQQTPGQGLQFLFEYFSETQRNKGNFPGRFSGRQFSNSRSEMNVSTLELGDSALYLCASSLPTKDSYEQYFGPGTRLTVT.

This clonotype was counted at least ten times. This chain joins TRBV5-6 and TRBJ2-7, with D perhaps TRBD2 (7 bases). The germline V gene encodes CDR1 SGHDT and CDR2 YYEEEE. The CDR3 runs 17 residues. V was cut by 0 bases and J by 0 bases, with 16 bases left in between. DNA of the CDR3: TGTGCCAGCAGCTTGGAGGGGGGGCTGTCAAGCTCCTACGAGCAGTACTTC. Translating gives CASSLEGGLSSSYEQYF.

The rearrangement links TRBV6-5 to TRBJ2-5; 9 nucleotides match TRBD1. The CDR3 extends over 14 amino acids. With V trimmed by 6 bases and J by 5 bases, 7 bases remained unmatched. Germline CDR1 MNHEY, CDR2 SVGAGI. The CDR3 coding sequence is TGTGCCAGCAGAAAAACAGGGGGCCGGGAGACCCAGTACTTC. Protein: CASRKTGGRETQYF.

This rearrangement joins TRBV18 to TRBJ2-7; 7 bases fit TRBD2. Germline lookup yields CDR1 KGHSH and CDR2 LQKENI. J lost 5 bases, V lost 2 bases, and 0 bases had no gene match. CDR3 length: 12 amino acids. The chain's CDR3 is CASSPSGDEQYF. CDR3 nucleotides: TGTGCCAGCTCACCAAGCGGGGACGAGCAGTACTTC.